This entry features one T cell receptor (beta chain) sequence. In the authors' workflow: Amplification with reference gene primers provided the estimates of nucleated cell counts. The assay was immunoSEQ multiplex PCR, and TCRdb's table has in-frame clones only and misses some. V and J calls and clone size are as listed in that table; D and trimming were resolved from the DNA. The data contain just under 40,000 clones, 80% to 90% of them singletons. This entry is derived from a study of blood T cell repertoires in COVID-19. The TCR sequence derives from a man aged 45-65 years with active or convalescent COVID-19. Sequencing was done on a sample of peripheral blood.

CDR3 in DNA: TGCGCCAGCAGCTTGGAGACAGGGGGCGAAGAGACCCAGTACTTC. Its translation is CASSLETGGEETQYF. This rearrangement joins TRBV5-1 to TRBJ2-5; 10 positions match TRBD1. This CDR3 has 15 residues. The V gene's germline CDR1 is SGHRS and CDR2 YFSETQ. After removal of 0 bases from V and 3 bases from J, the junction contained 2 bases not matched to a gene.